This TCR beta chain was captured by sequencing in a study of T cells in Graves' hyperthyroidism and ophthalmopathy. Each person with ophthalmopathy scored at least 3 on the Clinical Activity Score, reached NOSPECS grade 4 or higher, and had been ill under 3 months. PBMCs stemmed from over 7.5 ml fresh peripheral blood. For this clonotype: Its antigen is as yet unknown.

Study outcomes and limitations: Blood also contained most expanded thyroid clonotypes above 0.001.

Germline-derived CDR1 and CDR2 are SGHRS and YFSETQ. The CDR3 runs 12 residues. V lost 5 bases to trimming and J lost 4 bases, with 9 bases between them. The investigators amplified TCR beta CDR3 regions from RNA transcripts. Researchers ran a first-round RT-PCR on the TCR CDR3 using the HTBI primer set. Using its own MiXCR run on the multiplex PCR reads, TCRdb lists one record per CDR3 protein. Here the sample spans roughly 550,000 distinct CDR3 sequences, about 16% being singletons. The sequencing input was blood. The V gene is TRBV5-1, the J gene TRBJ1-2; D call uncertain. This receptor was identified in a woman aged 25 to 39 with Graves' ophthalmopathy. The CDR3 reads CASSLLSYGYTF. As DNA, the CDR3 is TGCGCCAGCAGTCTATTGAGCTATGGCTACACCTTC.